This T cell receptor beta chain was obtained from a study of control samples from healthy donors and cancer patients. Per germline, CDR1 MNHEY and CDR2 SVGAGI. This CDR3 has 12 amino acids. Trimming stripped 2 bases from V and 7 bases from J, with 5 bases between. Data came from immunoSEQ multiplex PCR; TCRdb stores just in-frame clones and leaves some out. Of 200,000 to 250,000 clones listed, about 93% were seen once; the top ten hold more than 1.3%. The chain recombines TRBV6-5 with TRBJ1-4; D remains unclear. Sequencing was performed on blood. The sequence was obtained from a man aged 45-65 years in good health. CDR3 sequence: CASSYMGEKLFF. CDR3 nucleotide sequence: TGTGCCAGCAGTTACATGGGTGAAAAACTGTTTTTT.